The 19 T cell receptor beta chains listed next were all sequenced from one sample in a study of T cell repertoires in cytomegalovirus infection. Their target antigens are unknown. TCRdb processed the reads anew with MiXCR; each CDR3 protein has one entry. The repertoire holds roughly 570,000 distinct CDR3 sequences, with 40% as singletons. The sequencing used cultured PBMCs, collected from culture after CMV antigen stimulation. These TCRs come from a human donor in good health (CMV status not recorded). Some clones in this sample may be carry-over from other donors' samples.

The chain couples TRBV10-2 to TRBJ1-1; D not resolved. From germline, CDR1 is WSHSY and CDR2 SAAADI. The CDR3 is 17 residues long. V dropped 3 bases and J dropped 2 bases, with 19 bases sitting between them. CDR3 residues: CASSDRRSASTNTEAFF. DNA for the CDR3: TGCGCCAGCAGTGATAGGAGGTCAGCCTCTACAAACACTGAAGCTTTCTTT.

This chain joins TRBV11-2 and TRBJ1-6; the D gene is possibly TRBD1 (5 bases). CDR1 SGHAT and CDR2 FQNNGV come from the germline V gene. V lost 5 bases and J 0 bases, leaving 20 bases between the germline ends. CDR3 size: 19 residues. This CDR3 reads CASSPYVAGKSSYNSPLHF. CDR3 nucleotides: TGTGCCAGCAGCCCCTACGTCGCAGGGAAGAGCTCCTATAATTCACCCCTCCACTTT.

J is TRBJ2-1 and V is TRBV27; D is perhaps TRBD2 (6 bases). V was trimmed by 4 bases and J by 6 bases, leaving 16 bases between them. The CDR3 has 15 residues. Germline CDR1 MNHEY, CDR2 SMNVEV (reference sequence). DNA of the CDR3: TGTGCCAGCAGTTCGTGGCGGGGAACGTCCAATGAGCAGTTCTTC. It encodes CASSSWRGTSNEQFF.

The CDR3 sequence is CSARAPTGFTDTQYF. In DNA form, the CDR3 reads TGCAGTGCTAGAGCCCCGACAGGGTTCACAGATACGCAGTATTTT. The rearrangement joins TRBV20-1 to TRBJ2-3; TRBD1 matches 7 bases. J lost 2 bases, V lost 1 base, and 6 bases had no gene match. CDR1 is DFQATT, CDR2 SNEGSKA, per germline (reference sequence). There are 15 residues in the CDR3.

The rearrangement uses TRBV27 and TRBJ1-5, with TRBD1 as a possible D gene (5 bases). Per germline, CDR1 MNHEY and CDR2 SMNVEV (reference sequence). The V gene lost 4 bases and the J gene lost 5 bases, with 15 bases spanning the gap. This CDR3 is built from 15 residues. CDR3 amino acids: CASSSVGRGDQPQHF. CDR3 nucleotides: TGTGCCAGCAGTTCCGTGGGACGCGGGGATCAGCCCCAGCATTTT.

This clonotype came up a few times. The chain combines TRBV5-4 with TRBJ2-5; 8 bases fit TRBD2. The CDR3 is made up of 14 amino acids. Losses at the gene ends were 3 bases for V and 5 bases for J; bases not matched to a gene: 6. Germline assignment: CDR1 SGHNT and CDR2 YYREEE (reference sequence). The DNA for the CDR3 is TGTGCCAGCAGCTCCGGGGGGGCTACGGAGACCCAGTACTTC. It translates to CASSSGGATETQYF.

The chain links TRBV7-2 to TRBJ2-1; 9 nucleotides line up with TRBD1. CDR3 length: 13 residues. J was trimmed by 8 bases and V by 2 bases; bases with no gene match: 1. Germline values: CDR1 SGHTA, CDR2 FQGNSA. In DNA, the CDR3 is TGTGCCAGCAGCTTATGGACAGGGGATGAGCAGTTCTTC. Residues: CASSLWTGDEQFF.

This clonotype was counted only a few times. The chain has TRBV7-2 and TRBJ1-5, with a weak D call TRBD1 (6 bases). The CDR3 spans 15 residues. The V end lost 5 bases, the J end lost 3 bases, and 14 bases lay between the germline ends. Germline lookup yields CDR1 SGHTA and CDR2 FQGNSA. The CDR3 here is CASSPGQSFNQPQHF. The CDR3, as DNA: TGTGCCAGCAGCCCTGGACAGAGTTTCAATCAGCCCCAGCATTTT.

This clonotype was observed a few times. The V and J genes are TRBV7-6 and TRBJ2-2, with TRBD2 matching 7 bases. Germline V gene lookup returns CDR1 SGHVS and CDR2 FNYEAQ. CDR3 length equals 16 residues. V shed 3 bases, J shed 1 base, and the junction held 5 bases outside the gene matches. The CDR3 region has the DNA TGTGCCAGCAGCTTGCGTCCGGGAGGGAACACCGGGGAGCTGTTTTTT. Its translation: CASSLRPGGNTGELFF.

Turning to this clonotype: Sequence at one end of the junction differs from germline and may be a read error. The V and J genes are TRBV28 and TRBJ1-2, with D perhaps matching TRBD1 (5 bases). The CDR3 covers 15 residues. Per the germline V gene, CDR1 is MDHEN and CDR2 is SYDVKM. This chain's CDR3 is CASRYSQGVNYGYNF. The CDR3 coding sequence is TGTGCCAGCAGATACTCCCAGGGTGTTAACTATGGCTACAACTTC.

This clonotype has just a few counts. The genes are TRBV19 and TRBJ1-2; no clear D gene. The CDR3 consists of 14 residues. Germline assignment: CDR1 LNHDA and CDR2 SQIVND (reference sequence). Trimming removed 7 bases from V and 8 bases from J, with 20 bases in between. CDR3 sequence: CASNADMGSRGYTF. The CDR3 nucleotides read TGTGCCAGTAATGCCGACATGGGGTCGAGGGGCTACACCTTC.

This rearrangement joins TRBV5-1 to TRBJ2-5, with 8 positions matching TRBD2. Germline CDR1 is SGHRS and CDR2 is YFSETQ. The CDR3 has 14 amino acids. V was pared by 3 bases and J by 3 bases, with 4 bases of the junction left unmatched. Here the CDR3 reads CASSSAGGKETQYF. DNA for the CDR3: TGCGCCAGCAGCTCCGCGGGGGGAAAAGAGACCCAGTACTTC.

In this sample, this clonotype turned up a few times. The chain is built from TRBV27 and TRBJ1-1; D call uncertain. V was trimmed by 8 bases and J by 1 base, leaving 20 bases between them. Germline V CDR1 and CDR2: MNHEY, SMNVEV (reference sequence). This CDR3 contains 16 residues. In DNA, the CDR3 is TGTGCCAGCTCCGGACCCTTGGGAGGACCGAACACTGAAGCTTTCTTT. Translation: CASSGPLGGPNTEAFF.

The sample holds a few counts of this clonotype. This sequence joins TRBV6-2 or TRBV6-3 and TRBJ2-6; TRBD2 agrees at 10 bases. V lost 0 bases, J lost 0 bases, and 8 bases stayed unmatched. This CDR3 spans 20 amino acids. Germline V gives CDR1 MNHEY, CDR2 SVGEGT. The CDR3 spells CASSYSTLSGRTSGANVLTF. The DNA of the CDR3 is TGTGCCAGCAGTTACTCGACCCTTAGCGGGAGGACCTCTGGGGCCAACGTCCTGACTTTC.

V is TRBV7-8 and J is TRBJ1-3; a possible D gene is TRBD1 (6 bases). This CDR3 contains 14 residues. V was clipped by 5 bases and J by 2 bases, with 10 bases between them. CDR1 and CDR2 (germline): SGHVS, FQNEAQ. CDR3 nucleotides: TGTGCCAGCAGCGTACAGGGTCCTGGAAACACCATATATTTT. Translation gives CASSVQGPGNTIYF.

This clonotype was observed many times. V and J are TRBV7-2 and TRBJ1-5; D gene ambiguous. The CDR3 is 12 amino acids. CDR1 SGHTA and CDR2 FQGNSA come from the germline V gene. V was trimmed by 2 bases and J by 9 bases, leaving 8 bases between them. CDR3 DNA: TGTGCCAGCAGCTTAAGAGGACGGCCCCAGCATTTT. This translates into CASSLRGRPQHF.

The rearrangement joins TRBV20-1 to TRBJ2-7; 12 positions agree with TRBD2. J lost 4 bases, V lost 5 bases, and 9 bases had no gene match. This CDR3 has 15 residues. Germline V gene sequence: CDR1 DFQATT, CDR2 SNEGSKA (reference sequence). The CDR3 sequence is CSAFRRTSGEYEQYF. In DNA, the CDR3 is TGCAGTGCTTTCAGGCGGACTAGCGGGGAATACGAGCAGTACTTC.

This chain joins TRBV7-2 and TRBJ2-2; 11 bases are shared with TRBD2. The CDR3 loop spans 16 amino acids. Germline-derived CDR1 and CDR2 are SGHTA and FQGNSA. Trimming removed 2 bases from V and 7 bases from J; junction bases left unmatched: 6. Here the CDR3 reads CASSLIAGGPNGELFF. CDR3 bases: TGTGCCAGCAGCTTAATAGCGGGGGGGCCTAACGGGGAGCTGTTTTTT.

The chain uses TRBV7-9 and TRBJ1-1, with TRBD1 as a possible D gene (5 bases). The V gene's germline CDR1 is SEHNR and CDR2 FQNEAQ (reference sequence). Trimming removed 6 bases from V and 3 bases from J, with 11 bases in between. This CDR3 comprises 13 residues. The CDR3 sequence: CASSRLGDTEAFF. For the CDR3, the DNA is TGTGCCAGCAGTCGCTTGGGGGACACTGAAGCTTTCTTT.